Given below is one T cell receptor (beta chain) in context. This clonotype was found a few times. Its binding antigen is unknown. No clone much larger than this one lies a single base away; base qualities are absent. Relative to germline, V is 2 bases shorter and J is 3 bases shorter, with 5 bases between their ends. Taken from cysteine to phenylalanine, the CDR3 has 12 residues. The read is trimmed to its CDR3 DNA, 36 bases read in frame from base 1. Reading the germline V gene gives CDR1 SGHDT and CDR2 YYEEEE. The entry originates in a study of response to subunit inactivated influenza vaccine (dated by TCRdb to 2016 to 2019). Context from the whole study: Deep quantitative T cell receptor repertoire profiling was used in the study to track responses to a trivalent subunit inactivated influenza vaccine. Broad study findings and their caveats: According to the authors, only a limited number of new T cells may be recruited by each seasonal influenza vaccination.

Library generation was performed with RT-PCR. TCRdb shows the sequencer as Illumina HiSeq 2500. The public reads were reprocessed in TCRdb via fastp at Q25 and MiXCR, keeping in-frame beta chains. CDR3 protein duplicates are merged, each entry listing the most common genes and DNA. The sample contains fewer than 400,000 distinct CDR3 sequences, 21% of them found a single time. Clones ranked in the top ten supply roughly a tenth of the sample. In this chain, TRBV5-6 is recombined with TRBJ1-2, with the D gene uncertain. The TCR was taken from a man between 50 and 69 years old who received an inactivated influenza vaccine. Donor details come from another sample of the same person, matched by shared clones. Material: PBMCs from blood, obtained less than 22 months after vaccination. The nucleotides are TGTGCCAGCAGCTTCTATCACTATGGCTACACCTTC. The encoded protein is CASSFYHYGYTF. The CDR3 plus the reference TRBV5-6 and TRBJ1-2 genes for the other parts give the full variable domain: DAGVTQSPTHLIKTRGQQVTLRCSPKSGHDTVSWYQQALGQGPQFIFQYYEEEERQRGNFPDRFSGHQFPNYSSELNVNALLLGDSALYLCASSFYHYGYTFGSGTRLTVV.